Sequencing of this T cell receptor beta chain was carried out in a study of blood T cell repertoires in COVID-19. The CDR3 loop spans 14 amino acids. The V gene lost 4 bases and the J gene lost 4 bases, with 14 bases spanning the gap. Germline CDR1 is SGHDT and CDR2 is YYEEEE. TCRdb's copy holds only in-frame clones and misses some; the assay was immunoSEQ multiplex PCR. The table has nearly 350,000 clones, about 90% seen once. The receptor was derived from a woman between 65 and 79 years old with COVID-19, enrolled during active disease. The rearrangement uses TRBV5-6 and TRBJ1-2; D unresolved. The sequencing sample was made of peripheral blood. CDR3 DNA sequence: TGTGCCAGCAGCCCCGGAGGAGGTGTCTATGGCTACACCTTC. It specifies CASSPGGGVYGYTF. The complete variable domain, with remaining parts taken from reference TRBV5-6 and TRBJ1-2, reads DAGVTQSPTHLIKTRGQQVTLRCSPKSGHDTVSWYQQALGQGPQFIFQYYEEEERQRGNFPDRFSGHQFPNYSSELNVNALLLGDSALYLCASSPGGGVYGYTFGSGTRLTVV.